The source of this TCR beta chain is a study of cytomegalovirus exposure and HLA in healthy donors. At the level of the study: A previous analysis identified approximately 120 million unique TCR beta sequences derived from around 200 million T cells. Findings and limits, study-wide: Previously analyzed data showed that most TCR beta V segments were productive at a frequency of about 90% or about 30%. Excluded were some V segments that proved indistinguishable, including TRBV6-2 and TRBV6-3.

Note on this clone: What it recognizes is unknown.

Looked up from germline, CDR1 is SNHLY and CDR2 is FYNNEI. The CDR3 totals 13 residues. Trimming pared 6 bases from V and 7 bases from J, leaving 13 bases between. A multiplex PCR was run with 60 Vbeta primers and 13 Jbeta primers. Generated by immunoSEQ multiplex PCR, the TCRdb table keeps only in-frame clones and is missing some. The sample includes some 150,000 clones, around four fifths seen only once; the top ten take 2.5%. The sequenced sample consisted of PBMCs. V is TRBV2 and J is TRBJ1-5, with D unclear. This clonotype was obtained from a boy between 2 and 10 years old in good health and CMV-seronegative. CDR3 amino acids: CASRGRVGQPQHF. In DNA form, the CDR3 reads TGTGCCAGCAGGGGGAGGGTTGGGCAGCCCCAGCATTTT.